This entry describes one T cell receptor (beta chain). The antigen remains unidentified. Blood replicates held 0.5 ug DNA, tumor or normal breast roughly 1.5 ug, two each. The protocol was immunoSEQ multiplex PCR, while the TCRdb copy is restricted to in-frame clones and leaves out a portion. The sample has 50,000 to 65,000 clones; approximately 90% are singletons. The entry originates in a study of early stage breast cancer tumors. Across the study: Most invasive tumors, about 80% of the 16, were ER+/PR+/HER2-.

General study points: Enriched TCRB sequences shared across patients were mostly commonly generated sequences. Tumor and normal breast were distinguished via blood comparison in most of the 16 patients.

Sequencing was done on a sample of blood. This clonotype originated in a person aged 70 to 85 with breast cancer.

The CDR3 is CASSPPSGGETQYF. The CDR3 coding sequence is TGTGCCAGCTCACCACCGAGCGGTGGAGAGACCCAGTACTTC. The genes are TRBV18 and TRBJ2-5; D is possibly TRBD2 (5 bases). The CDR3 length is 14 residues. Germline values: CDR1 KGHSH, CDR2 LQKENI. V lost 0 bases and J lost 4, with 9 bases in between.